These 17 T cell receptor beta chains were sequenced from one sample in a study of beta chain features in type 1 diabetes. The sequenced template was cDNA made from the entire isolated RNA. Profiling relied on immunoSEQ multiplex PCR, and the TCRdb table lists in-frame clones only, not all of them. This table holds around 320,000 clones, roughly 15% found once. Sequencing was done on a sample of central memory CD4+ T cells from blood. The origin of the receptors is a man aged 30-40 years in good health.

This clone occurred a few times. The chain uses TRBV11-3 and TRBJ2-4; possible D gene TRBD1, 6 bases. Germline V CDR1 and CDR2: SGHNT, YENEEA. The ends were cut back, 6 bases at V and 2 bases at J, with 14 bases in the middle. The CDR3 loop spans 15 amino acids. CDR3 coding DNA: TGTGCCAGCAGTAGGACAGTTTTAACCAAAAACATTCAGTACTTC. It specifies CASSRTVLTKNIQYF.

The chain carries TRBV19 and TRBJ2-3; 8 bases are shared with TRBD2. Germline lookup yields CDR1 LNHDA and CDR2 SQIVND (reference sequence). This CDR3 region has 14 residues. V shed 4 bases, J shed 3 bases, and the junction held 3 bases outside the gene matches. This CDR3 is CASSRGLETDTQYF. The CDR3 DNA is TGTGCCAGTAGTAGGGGACTAGAGACAGATACGCAGTATTTT.

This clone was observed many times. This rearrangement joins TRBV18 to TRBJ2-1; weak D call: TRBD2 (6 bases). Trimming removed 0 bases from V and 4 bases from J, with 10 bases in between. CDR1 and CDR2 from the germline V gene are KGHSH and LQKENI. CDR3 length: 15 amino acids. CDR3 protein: CASSPPAGRYNEQFF. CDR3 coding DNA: TGTGCCAGCTCACCACCAGCGGGCCGATACAATGAGCAGTTCTTC.

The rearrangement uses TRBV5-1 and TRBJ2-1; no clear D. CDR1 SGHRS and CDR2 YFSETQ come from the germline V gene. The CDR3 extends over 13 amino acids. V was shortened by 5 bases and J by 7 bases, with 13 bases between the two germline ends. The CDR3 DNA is TGCGCCAGCAGGCAGGCGTCTGGGAATGAGCAGTTCTTC. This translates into CASRQASGNEQFF. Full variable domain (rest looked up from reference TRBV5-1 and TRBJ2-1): KAGVTQTPRYLIKTRGQQVTLSCSPISGHRSVSWYQQTPGQGLQFLFEYFSETQRNKGNFPGRFSGRQFSNSRSEMNVSTLELGDSALYLCASRQASGNEQFFGPGTRLTVL.

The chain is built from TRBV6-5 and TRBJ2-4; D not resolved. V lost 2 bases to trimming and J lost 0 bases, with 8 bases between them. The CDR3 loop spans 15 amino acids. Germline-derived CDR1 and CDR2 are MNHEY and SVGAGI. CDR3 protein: CASSYTRKAKNIQYF. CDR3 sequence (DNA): TGTGCCAGCAGTTACACGCGGAAAGCCAAAAACATTCAGTACTTC.

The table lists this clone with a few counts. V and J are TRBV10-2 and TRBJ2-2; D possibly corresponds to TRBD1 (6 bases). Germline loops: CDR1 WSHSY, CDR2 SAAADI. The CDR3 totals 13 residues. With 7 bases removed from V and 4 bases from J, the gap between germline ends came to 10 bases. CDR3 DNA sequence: TGCGCCAGCAATCCGGACAGCACCGGGGAGCTGTTTTTT. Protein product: CASNPDSTGELFF.

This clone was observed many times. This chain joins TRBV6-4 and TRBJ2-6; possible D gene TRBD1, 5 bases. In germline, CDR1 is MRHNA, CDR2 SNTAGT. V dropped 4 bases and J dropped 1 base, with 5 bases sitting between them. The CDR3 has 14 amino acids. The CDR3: CASSGQSGANVLTF. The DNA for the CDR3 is TGTGCCAGCAGTGGACAGTCTGGGGCCAACGTCCTGACTTTC.

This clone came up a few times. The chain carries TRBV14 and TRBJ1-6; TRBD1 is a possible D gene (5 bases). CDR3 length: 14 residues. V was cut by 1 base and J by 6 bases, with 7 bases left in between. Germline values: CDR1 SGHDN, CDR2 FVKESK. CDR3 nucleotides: TGTGCCAGCAGCCAAGGACAGTTTAATTCACCCCTCCACTTT. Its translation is CASSQGQFNSPLHF.

The CDR3 DNA sequence: TGTGCCAGCAGTACCCCGGGGGGTCGGAACACTGAAGCTTTCTTT. Translated, it gives CASSTPGGRNTEAFF. V usage is TRBV2 and J usage is TRBJ1-1; TRBD1 is a possible D gene (5 bases). The germline V gene has CDR1 SNHLY and CDR2 FYNNEI. This CDR3 is built from 15 residues. Trimming stripped 5 bases from V and 1 base from J, with 14 bases between.

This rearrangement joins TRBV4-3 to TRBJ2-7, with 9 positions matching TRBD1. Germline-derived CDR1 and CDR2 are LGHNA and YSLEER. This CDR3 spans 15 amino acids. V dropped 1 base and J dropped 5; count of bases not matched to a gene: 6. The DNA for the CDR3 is TGCGCCAGCAGCCAAGTCGGGACAGGGCCGGACGAGCAGTACTTC. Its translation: CASSQVGTGPDEQYF.

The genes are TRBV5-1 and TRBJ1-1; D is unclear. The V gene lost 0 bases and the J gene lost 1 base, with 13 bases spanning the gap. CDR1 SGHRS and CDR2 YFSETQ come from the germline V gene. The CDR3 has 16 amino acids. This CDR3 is CASSLDGPGRNTEAFF. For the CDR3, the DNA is TGCGCCAGCAGCTTGGACGGTCCAGGACGGAACACTGAAGCTTTCTTT.

The CDR3 bases are TGTGCCAGCAGCTTGGAGGGACTAGCGGGAGCAGATACGCAGTATTTT. It codes for CASSLEGLAGADTQYF. V usage is TRBV5-5 and J usage is TRBJ2-3; 14 bases are shared with TRBD2. The CDR3 contains 16 residues. CDR1 and CDR2 from the germline V gene are SGHKS and YYEKEE (reference sequence). Germline trimming cut 0 bases from V and 4 bases from J; bases unmatched to any gene: 1.

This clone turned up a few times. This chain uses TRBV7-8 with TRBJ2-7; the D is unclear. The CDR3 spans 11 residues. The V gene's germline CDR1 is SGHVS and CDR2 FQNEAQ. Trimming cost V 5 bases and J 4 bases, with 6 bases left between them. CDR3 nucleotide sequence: TGTGCCAGCAGCCCGGCGTACGAGCAGTACTTC. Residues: CASSPAYEQYF.

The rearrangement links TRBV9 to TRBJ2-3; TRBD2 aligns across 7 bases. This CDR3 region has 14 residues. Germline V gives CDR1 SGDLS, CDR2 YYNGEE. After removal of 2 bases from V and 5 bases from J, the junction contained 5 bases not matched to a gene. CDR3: CASSVRGEGDTQYF. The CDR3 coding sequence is TGTGCCAGCAGCGTCCGGGGGGAGGGAGATACGCAGTATTTT.

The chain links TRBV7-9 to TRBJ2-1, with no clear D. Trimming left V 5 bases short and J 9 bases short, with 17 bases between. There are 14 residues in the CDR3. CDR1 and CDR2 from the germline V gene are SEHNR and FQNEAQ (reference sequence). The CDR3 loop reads CASSQGTRYGEQFF. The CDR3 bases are TGTGCCAGCAGCCAAGGTACGCGGTACGGTGAGCAGTTCTTC.

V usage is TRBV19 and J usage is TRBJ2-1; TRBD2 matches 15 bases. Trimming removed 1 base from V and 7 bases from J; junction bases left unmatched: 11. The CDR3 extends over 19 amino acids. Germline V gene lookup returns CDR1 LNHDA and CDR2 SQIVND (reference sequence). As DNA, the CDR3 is TGTGCCAGTAGTATAGGCCGGACTAGCGGGAGGGCCGGGGTTAATGAGCAGTTCTTC. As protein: CASSIGRTSGRAGVNEQFF. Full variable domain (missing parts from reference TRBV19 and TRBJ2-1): DGGITQSPKYLFRKEGQNVTLSCEQNLNHDAMYWYRQDPGQGLRLIYYSQIVNDFQKGDIAEGYSVSREKKESFPLTVTSAQKNPTAFYLCASSIGRTSGRAGVNEQFFGPGTRLTVL.

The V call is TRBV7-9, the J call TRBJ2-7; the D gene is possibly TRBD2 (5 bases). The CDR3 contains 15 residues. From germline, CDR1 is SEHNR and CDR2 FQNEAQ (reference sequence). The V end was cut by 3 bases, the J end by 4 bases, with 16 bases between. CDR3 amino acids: CASSFQRAEFYEQYF. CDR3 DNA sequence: TGTGCCAGCAGCTTTCAGAGGGCTGAGTTTTACGAGCAGTACTTC. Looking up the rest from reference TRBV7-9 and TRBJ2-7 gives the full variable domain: DTGVSQNPRHKITKRGQNVTFRCDPISEHNRLYWYRQTLGQGPEFLTYFQNEAQLEKSRLLSDRFSAERPKGSFSTLEIQRTEQGDSAMYLCASSFQRAEFYEQYFGPGTRLTVT.